The next 30 T cell receptor beta chains were all read from a single sample in a study of T cell repertoires in cytomegalovirus infection. Each CDR3 protein gets one entry after TCRdb re-called the reads with MiXCR. Altogether about 140,000 distinct CDR3 sequences are present, about 6% being singletons, with the ten largest covering roughly 18%. The source material was PBMCs. These receptor sequences come from a human donor in good health (CMV status not recorded). Some clones in this sample may be carry-over from other donors' samples.

The rearrangement links TRBV5-4 to TRBJ1-1; D is perhaps TRBD1 (5 bases). V dropped 0 bases and J dropped 4 bases, with 10 bases sitting between them. Germline V gene sequence: CDR1 SGHNT, CDR2 YYREEE (reference sequence). The CDR3 spans 14 residues. CDR3 DNA: TGTGCCAGCAGCTTGGGTGCGGGGGGCACTGAAGCTTTCTTT. This gives the protein CASSLGAGGTEAFF.

As regards this clonotype: A clone one base away is much larger, so this may be a read error. This CDR3 is CASSYGGTIYNKQFF. The DNA of the CDR3 is TGTGCCAGCAGTTACGGTGGGACCATCTACAATAAGCAGTTCTTC. This rearrangement joins TRBV6-2 or TRBV6-3 to TRBJ2-1, with D perhaps assigned TRBD1 or TRBD2 (5 bases each). Per the germline V gene, CDR1 is MNHEY and CDR2 is SVGEGT. The CDR3 length is 15 residues.

Details on this clonotype: This could be a read error, since a much larger clone is one nucleotide away. V usage is TRBV7-6 and J usage is TRBJ2-2, with D possibly TRBD2 on 6 matching bases. The CDR3 extends over 14 amino acids. The germline CDR1 and CDR2 sequences are SGHVS and FNYEAQ. Here the CDR3 DNA reads TGTGCCACCAGCCGGCAGCGGGTTGCCGGGGAGCTGTTTTTT. Its protein is CATSRQRVAGELFF.

There are many counts of this clonotype. The CDR3 loop is CASSLAGADGYTF. The CDR3 DNA sequence: TGCGCCAGCAGCTTGGCAGGGGCGGATGGCTACACCTTC. The genes are TRBV5-1 and TRBJ1-2, with a tentative D call TRBD1 (6 bases). Germline CDR1 SGHRS, CDR2 YFSETQ. Trimming removed 0 bases from V and 6 bases from J, with 9 bases in between. The CDR3 runs to 13 residues.

There are many counts of this clonotype. This chain links TRBV7-2 with TRBJ2-1, with D maybe TRBD1 (5 bases). Trimming pared 1 base from V and 6 bases from J, leaving 13 bases between. The CDR3 contains 15 residues. Germline assignment: CDR1 SGHTA and CDR2 FQGNSA. CDR3 loop: CASSLVAGWVNEQFF. The DNA for the CDR3 is TGTGCCAGCAGCTTAGTTGCAGGGTGGGTCAATGAGCAGTTCTTC.

The CDR3 DNA sequence: TGTGCTAGTGGTTTGGCACAGGGGGCTGAAGATACGCAGTATTTT. This gives the protein CASGLAQGAEDTQYF. The V and J genes are TRBV12-5 and TRBJ2-3; 9 nucleotides line up with TRBD1. The junction had 4 bases not matched to a gene; V was cut back by 1 base and J by 5 bases. The CDR3 loop spans 15 amino acids. The germline V gene has CDR1 LGHNT and CDR2 FRNRAP. Combining the CDR3 with reference TRBV12-5 and TRBJ2-3 gives the whole variable domain DARVTQTPRHKVTEMGQEVTMRCQPILGHNTVFWYRQTMMQGLELLAYFRNRAPLDDSGMPKDRFSAEMPDATLATLKIQPSEPRDSAVYFCASGLAQGAEDTQYFGPGTRLTVL.

This clonotype came up a few times. The V gene is TRBV2, the J gene TRBJ2-1; tentatively, D is TRBD1 (5 bases). The germline V and J ends were trimmed by 8 bases and 6 bases, with 14 bases remaining between them. CDR1 is SNHLY, CDR2 FYNNEI, per germline. This CDR3 is 13 amino acids long. CDR3 in DNA: TGTGCCAGCGTCAGGGCCGACGTCAATGAGCAGTTCTTC. It is translated as CASVRADVNEQFF.

This clonotype was found many times. The genes are TRBV19 and TRBJ1-2; no reliable D call. CDR3 length equals 14 residues. Germline loops: CDR1 LNHDA, CDR2 SQIVND (reference sequence). V was pared by 4 bases and J by 0 bases, with 9 bases between. The CDR3 bases are TGTGCCAGTAGTAGCTTCCGAGCTAACTATGGCTACACCTTC. Encoded protein: CASSSFRANYGYTF.

This clonotype was seen at least ten times. The chain combines TRBV7-2 with TRBJ1-4; perhaps TRBD1 as D (6 bases). From germline, CDR1 is SGHTA and CDR2 FQGNSA. Deletions cut 1 base from V and 0 bases from J, with 12 bases between. This CDR3 is built from 17 residues. The CDR3: CASSLDPRGPTNEKLFF. The CDR3 coding sequence is TGTGCCAGCAGCTTAGACCCGCGGGGGCCAACTAATGAAAAACTGTTTTTT.

CDR3: CASSSRQGTGTEAFF. CDR3 in DNA: TGTGCCAGCAGCTCGCGACAGGGGACAGGCACTGAAGCTTTCTTT. The chain links TRBV7-9 to TRBJ1-1, with 8 positions matching TRBD1. The V gene's germline CDR1 is SEHNR and CDR2 FQNEAQ (reference sequence). The V segment lost 4 bases and the J segment 4 bases; nucleotides outside the gene matches: 8. The CDR3 has 15 amino acids.

In this sample, this clonotype turned up many times. The V gene is TRBV7-2, the J gene TRBJ2-1; D is possibly TRBD1 or TRBD2 (5 bases each). The V end lost 4 bases, the J end lost 0 bases, and 16 bases lay between the germline ends. This CDR3 has 17 residues. The germline V gene encodes CDR1 SGHTA and CDR2 FQGNSA. The chain's CDR3 is CASSSGQQLVSYNEQFF. In nucleotides, the CDR3 is TGTGCCAGCAGCTCGGGGCAGCAACTCGTCTCCTACAATGAGCAGTTCTTC.

This clonotype was observed many times. The chain has TRBV28 and TRBJ1-1; no reliable D call. The germline CDR1 and CDR2 sequences are MDHEN and SYDVKM. The CDR3 is 13 residues long. The V end was cut by 8 bases, the J end by 1 base, with 11 bases between. The CDR3 DNA reads as TGTGCCAGCCGACGGATAACGAACACTGAAGCTTTCTTT. Protein sequence: CASRRITNTEAFF.

V gene TRBV12-3 or TRBV12-4 combines with J gene TRBJ1-5; 9 bases map to TRBD1. The V segment lost 3 bases and the J segment 0 bases; nucleotides outside the gene matches: 6. CDR3 length: 17 residues. This CDR3 reads CASSFTGTGFSNQPQHF. The CDR3 DNA is TGTGCCAGCAGTTTTACCGGGACAGGGTTTAGCAATCAGCCCCAGCATTTT.

This clonotype was found many times. The rearrangement links TRBV7-8 to TRBJ2-3, with 9 bases fitting TRBD2. The CDR3 extends over 15 amino acids. J was trimmed by 6 bases and V by 2 bases; bases with no gene match: 6. Germline V lookup: CDR1 SGHVS, CDR2 FQNEAQ. The CDR3 protein is CASSLNSGGPDTQYF. The CDR3 DNA follows: TGTGCCAGCAGCTTAAATAGCGGGGGCCCCGATACGCAGTATTTT.

The V call is TRBV28, the J call TRBJ2-7; TRBD2 agrees at 8 bases. The CDR3 contains 14 residues. Germline trimming cut 4 bases from V and 12 bases from J; bases unmatched to any gene: 14. Germline lookup yields CDR1 MDHEN and CDR2 SYDVKM. This chain's CDR3 is CASSSDPGLGWGYF. CDR3 DNA sequence: TGTGCCAGCAGTTCCGATCCGGGACTAGGGTGGGGGTACTTC.

The J gene is TRBJ2-7, the V gene TRBV20-1; 8 bases fit TRBD2. Germline CDR1 and CDR2: DFQATT and SNEGSKA (reference sequence). This CDR3 is 13 amino acids long. V shed 7 bases, J shed 6 bases, and the junction held 11 bases outside the gene matches. CDR3 DNA: TGCAGTGTTGCCCAGCGGGGGTCGGGCGAGCAGTACTTC. This sequence encodes CSVAQRGSGEQYF.

This clonotype was counted ten times or more. The rearrangement links TRBV7-9 to TRBJ1-1; D gene unclear. The V gene's germline CDR1 is SEHNR and CDR2 FQNEAQ (reference sequence). The germline V and J ends were trimmed by 1 base and 6 bases, with 6 bases remaining between them. CDR3 length: 12 amino acids. As DNA, the CDR3 is TGTGCCAGCAGCTTAGTTGGGTCTGAAGCTTTCTTT. This encodes CASSLVGSEAFF.

In its sample, this clonotype was seen many times. This chain uses TRBV19 with TRBJ2-1, with TRBD1 matching over 7 bases. V was clipped by 6 bases and J by 7 bases; unmatched bases: 9. Germline loops: CDR1 LNHDA, CDR2 SQIVND (reference sequence). This CDR3 region has 14 residues. CDR3 DNA: TGTGCCAGTAGCAACCCGGGACAGATTAATGAGCAGTTCTTC. Translated, it gives CASSNPGQINEQFF.

This clonotype was observed many times. V and J are TRBV10-2 and TRBJ2-3; D may correspond to TRBD1 or TRBD2 (5 bases each). Germline V gives CDR1 WSHSY, CDR2 SAAADI. V shed 1 base and J shed 2 bases, with 10 bases lying between them. The CDR3 is made up of 15 amino acids. The CDR3 here is CASSEWGRDTDTQYF. CDR3 nucleotide sequence: TGCGCCAGCAGTGAGTGGGGACGCGACACAGATACGCAGTATTTT.

This clonotype appeared many times. The chain joins TRBV12-3 or TRBV12-4 to TRBJ2-1; TRBD2 agrees at 8 bases. This CDR3 spans 16 amino acids. Trimming at V came to 6 bases and at J to 4 bases, leaving 11 bases not matched to a gene. CDR3 DNA sequence: TGTGCCAGCAGAACCCTTGCGGGGGGTGTATACAATGAGCAGTTCTTC. Protein: CASRTLAGGVYNEQFF.

The sample holds many counts of this clonotype. The chain couples TRBV11-2 to TRBJ2-3, with 13 bases identical to TRBD2. The CDR3 totals 17 residues. In germline, CDR1 is SGHAT, CDR2 FQNNGV. V lost 2 bases to trimming and J lost 5 bases; unmatched junction nucleotides: 7. This CDR3 is CASSLSTSGGAKDTQYF. The CDR3 DNA reads TGTGCCAGCAGCTTATCAACTAGCGGGGGGGCCAAAGATACGCAGTATTTT.

The V gene is TRBV10-3, the J gene TRBJ2-5; the D is unclear. Looked up from germline, CDR1 is ENHRY and CDR2 is SYGVKD. The length of the CDR3 is 14 residues. Trimming cost V 4 bases and J 5 bases, with 14 bases left between them. CDR3 in amino acids: CAISGTDPSETQYF. The CDR3 DNA is TGTGCCATCAGTGGGACGGATCCAAGTGAGACCCAGTACTTC.

This clonotype was detected many times. This chain connects TRBV20-1 to TRBJ1-2; no reliable D call. Per germline, CDR1 DFQATT and CDR2 SNEGSKA (reference sequence). The CDR3 length is 15 residues. The V end was cut by 0 bases, the J end by 0 bases, with 11 bases between. CDR3 loop: CSARDIRTSNYGYTF. The CDR3 nucleotides read TGCAGTGCTAGAGATATCCGGACCTCTAACTATGGCTACACCTTC.

The chain is built from TRBV2 and TRBJ2-3, with TRBD1 matching 9 bases. Trimming removed 8 bases from V and 4 bases from J; junction bases left unmatched: 10. The CDR3 loop spans 15 amino acids. Germline values: CDR1 SNHLY, CDR2 FYNNEI. The CDR3 coding sequence is TGTGCCAGCTGGAAGGGACAGGGCGGCGCAGATACGCAGTATTTT. Translation gives CASWKGQGGADTQYF.

This chain joins TRBV7-2 and TRBJ2-3; D is possibly TRBD2 (6 bases). The CDR3 totals 14 residues. Germline-derived CDR1 and CDR2 are SGHTA and FQGNSA. V lost 5 bases, J lost 10 bases, and 19 bases lay in between. The CDR3 sequence: CASSPGTSTMAQYF. The CDR3 DNA is TGTGCCAGCAGCCCCGGGACTTCTACAATGGCGCAGTATTTT.

This clonotype was seen at least ten times. V is TRBV18 and J is TRBJ2-1; maybe TRBD2 (7 bases). The germline gives CDR1 KGHSH, CDR2 LQKENI. The CDR3 is made up of 19 amino acids. Trimming pared 3 bases from V and 2 bases from J, leaving 23 bases between. Here the CDR3 DNA reads TGTGCCAGCTCACCCCGAGAGGGCGGGGGCCTCGGGCCCTACAATGAGCAGTTCTTC. Its protein product is CASSPREGGGLGPYNEQFF.

This clonotype was picked up a small number of times. CDR3: CASSEQGSGNTIYF. CDR3 DNA: TGCGCCAGCAGCGAACAGGGCTCTGGAAACACCATATATTTT. The chain has TRBV5-1 and TRBJ1-3; TRBD1 might be the D (6 bases). The CDR3 has 14 amino acids. CDR1 SGHRS and CDR2 YFSETQ come from the germline V gene. V lost 4 bases and J lost 0, with 8 bases in between.

This clonotype was recorded many times. V and J are TRBV7-9 and TRBJ1-2; 12 nucleotides match TRBD1. Germline CDR1 and CDR2: SEHNR and FQNEAQ (reference sequence). This CDR3 spans 14 amino acids. Losses at the gene ends were 8 bases for V and 4 bases for J; bases not matched to a gene: 5. The CDR3 region has the DNA TGTGCCAGCGGGGGACAGGGGGCCCTCTATGGCTACACCTTC. Translating it yields CASGGQGALYGYTF.

This clonotype has more than one count but fewer than ten. This chain joins TRBV28 and TRBJ2-7; possibly TRBD1 for D (5 bases). V was cut by 5 bases and J by 6 bases, with 11 bases left in between. The CDR3 consists of 12 residues. Germline loops: CDR1 MDHEN, CDR2 SYDVKM. CDR3 protein: CASSRQSLEQYF. CDR3 in DNA: TGTGCCAGCAGTCGACAGAGCCTCGAGCAGTACTTC.

The CDR3: CASSPTGTGVNQPQHF. DNA of the CDR3: TGTGCCAGTAGCCCGACGGGTACGGGGGTCAATCAGCCCCAGCATTTT. The chain is built from TRBV19 and TRBJ1-5; D may be TRBD1 (5 bases). Germline CDR1 LNHDA, CDR2 SQIVND (reference sequence). The V end lost 6 bases, the J end lost 3 bases, and 18 bases lay between the germline ends. The CDR3 spans 16 residues.